The next 23 T cell receptor beta chains were all read from a single sample in a study of blood T cell repertoires in COVID-19. Sequencing was performed with immunoSEQ multiplex PCR; in TCRdb, only in-frame clones are kept and a portion is missing. In the table there are tens of thousands of clones, about 88% of which are singletons. Sequenced material: peripheral blood. The receptors originated from a human donor in a cohort sampled during active COVID-19.

The chain recombines TRBV28 with TRBJ2-7, with 11 bases matching TRBD1. J lost 5 bases, V lost 4 bases, and 7 bases had no gene match. Germline CDR1 is MDHEN and CDR2 is SYDVKM. The CDR3 contains 15 residues. CDR3 bases: TGTGCCAGCAGTTCTCCCGGACAGGGGGCCCACGAGCAGTACTTC. Its translation: CASSSPGQGAHEQYF.

As DNA, the CDR3 is TGTGCCAGCATGGACAGGGCGGACTACAATGAGCAGTTCTTC. This codes for CASMDRADYNEQFF. V usage is TRBV7-9 and J usage is TRBJ2-1; 8 nucleotides agree with TRBD1. J lost 3 bases, V lost 7 bases, and 5 bases had no gene match. The CDR3 is made up of 14 amino acids. Per germline, CDR1 SEHNR and CDR2 FQNEAQ (reference sequence).

V usage is TRBV18 and J usage is TRBJ2-7, with 8 bases matching TRBD1. CDR1 is KGHSH and CDR2 is LQKENI in the germline V gene. There are 17 residues in the CDR3. The trim removed 1 base at V and 1 base at J, leaving 9 bases unmatched. The CDR3 reads CASSPRTPDRASYEQYF. CDR3 nucleotide sequence: TGTGCCAGCTCACCACGGACCCCGGACAGGGCTTCCTACGAGCAGTACTTC.

The count of this clone is one. V usage is TRBV5-1 and J usage is TRBJ2-5; 7 nucleotides match TRBD2. The CDR3 is 15 amino acids. The V and J ends lost 0 bases and 4 bases, in that order; junction bases with no gene match: 6. Germline loops: CDR1 SGHRS, CDR2 YFSETQ. DNA of the CDR3: TGCGCCAGCAGCTTGGAGCCGGGAGGCGGAGAGACCCAGTACTTC. Protein: CASSLEPGGGETQYF.

The chain is built from TRBV19 and TRBJ2-1; 10 bases line up with TRBD2. CDR1 is LNHDA and CDR2 is SQIVND in the germline V gene (reference sequence). There are 14 residues in the CDR3. After removal of 5 bases from V and 6 bases from J, the junction contained 4 bases not matched to a gene. CDR3 residues: CASSRLAGANEQFF. The CDR3 DNA is TGTGCCAGTAGTCGGCTAGCGGGGGCCAATGAGCAGTTCTTC.

This clone showed up just once. V usage is TRBV5-1 and J usage is TRBJ1-6, with 10 nucleotides matching TRBD1. V dropped 4 bases and J dropped 10; count of bases not matched to a gene: 8. The V gene's germline CDR1 is SGHRS and CDR2 YFSETQ. This CDR3 is 15 amino acids long. CDR3 bases: TGCGCCAGCAGCACGGGACAGGGGATAGCCTCACCCCTCCACTTT. It yields the protein CASSTGQGIASPLHF.

This rearrangement joins TRBV28 to TRBJ2-2, with D uncertain. The CDR3 totals 13 residues. The V gene lost 6 bases and the J gene lost 5 bases, with 10 bases spanning the gap. CDR1 and CDR2 from the germline V gene are MDHEN and SYDVKM. The CDR3: CASSRVRTGELFF. The CDR3 DNA is TGTGCCAGCAGCCGGGTGAGGACCGGGGAGCTGTTTTTT.

The chain is built from TRBV5-4 and TRBJ1-1; D possibly corresponds to TRBD1 (5 bases). CDR1 is SGHNT, CDR2 YYREEE, per germline (reference sequence). V gave up 1 base and J gave up 5 bases, with 12 bases separating them. This CDR3 region has 14 residues. The CDR3 bases are TGTGCCAGCAGCTTGTGGGGGGGGATAACTGAAGCTTTCTTT. Encoded protein: CASSLWGGITEAFF.

J is TRBJ1-1 and V is TRBV27; possible D gene TRBD1, 5 bases. V lost 4 bases to trimming and J lost 5 bases, with 20 bases between them. This CDR3 has 16 residues. In germline, CDR1 is MNHEY, CDR2 SMNVEV (reference sequence). CDR3 residues: CASSSGGSGRQTEAFF. The CDR3 coding sequence is TGTGCCAGCAGTTCCGGGGGAAGTGGCAGACAGACTGAAGCTTTCTTT.

V gene TRBV11-2 combines with J gene TRBJ2-5; tentatively, D is TRBD2 (5 bases). With 7 bases removed from V and 4 bases from J, the gap between germline ends came to 13 bases. The CDR3 runs to 13 residues. Germline values: CDR1 SGHAT, CDR2 FQNNGV. Here the CDR3 reads CASTEGLAETQYF. In nucleotides, the CDR3 is TGTGCCAGCACTGAGGGTTTAGCAGAGACCCAGTACTTC.

This clone was seen only once. The chain is built from TRBV4-3 and TRBJ2-3, with D maybe TRBD1 (6 bases). CDR3 size: 15 residues. Germline V gene sequence: CDR1 LGHNA, CDR2 YSLEER. Trimming pared 1 base from V and 1 base from J, leaving 9 bases between. CDR3 residues: CASSQVGGRTDTQYF. Written as DNA, the CDR3 is TGCGCCAGCAGCCAAGTTGGGGGCCGCACAGATACGCAGTATTTT.

The chain recombines TRBV19 with TRBJ1-3; D not resolved. Trimming cost V 7 bases and J 1 base, with 8 bases left between them. This CDR3 region has 13 residues. Germline CDR1 is LNHDA and CDR2 is SQIVND (reference sequence). CDR3 sequence: CASTVFSGNTIYF. CDR3 sequence (DNA): TGTGCCAGTACAGTGTTTTCTGGAAACACCATATATTTT.

V gene TRBV3-1 (or the pseudogene TRBV3-2) combines with J gene TRBJ2-1, with 10 bases identical to TRBD2. Per germline, CDR1 LGHDT and CDR2 YNNKEL (reference sequence). Germline trimming cut 4 bases from V and 5 bases from J; bases unmatched to any gene: 5. The length of the CDR3 is 15 residues. The CDR3 nucleotides are TGTGCCAGCAGCCCATCAGGACTAGCGGACAATGAGCAGTTCTTC. It codes for CASSPSGLADNEQFF.

V gene TRBV7-9 combines with J gene TRBJ2-5; tentative D call: TRBD1 (5 bases). The CDR3 extends over 15 amino acids. Trimming left V 8 bases short and J 10 bases short, with 26 bases between. CDR1 is SEHNR, CDR2 FQNEAQ, per germline (reference sequence). The CDR3 coding sequence is TGTGCCAGCGGGTACTACAGGACCCAAGAGATAAACCAGTACTTC. It encodes CASGYYRTQEINQYF.

The gene calls are TRBV5-1 and TRBJ1-4; 7 bases line up with TRBD1. This CDR3 region has 15 residues. V shed 4 bases and J 2 bases; nucleotides not matched to a gene: 5. Germline CDR1 and CDR2: SGHRS and YFSETQ. The CDR3 nucleotides read TGCGCCAGCAGCGCGCCGACAGGGACTAATGAAAAACTGTTTTTT. It codes for CASSAPTGTNEKLFF.

The V gene is TRBV11-2, the J gene TRBJ1-1; TRBD1 aligns across 7 bases. This CDR3 has 15 amino acids. The V segment lost 1 base and the J segment 1 base; nucleotides outside the gene matches: 3. Looked up from germline, CDR1 is SGHAT and CDR2 is FQNNGV. The CDR3 protein is CASSLGGTANTEAFF. The DNA of the CDR3 is TGTGCCAGCAGCTTAGGTGGGACAGCGAACACTGAAGCTTTCTTT.

This clone appeared a few times. The chain combines TRBV19 with TRBJ2-1, with a possible D match to TRBD1 (5 bases). Trimming stripped 6 bases from V and 9 bases from J, with 15 bases between. CDR1 is LNHDA, CDR2 SQIVND, per germline (reference sequence). The CDR3 runs 13 residues. CDR3 nucleotide sequence: TGTGCCAGTAGCCTGGGGCTTACCGGTGAGCAGTTCTTC. It yields the protein CASSLGLTGEQFF.

CDR3 sequence: CASSASSGRYSTQYF. DNA of the CDR3: TGTGCCAGCAGTGCCTCTAGCGGGAGATATTCGACGCAGTATTTT. The gene calls are TRBV6-2 or TRBV6-3 and TRBJ2-3; TRBD2 aligns across 10 bases. V was clipped by 5 bases and J by 9 bases; unmatched bases: 11. This CDR3 is built from 15 residues. Germline V gives CDR1 MNHEY, CDR2 SVGEGT.

This chain links TRBV11-1 with TRBJ2-1; 7 bases are shared with TRBD2. The CDR3 is made up of 16 amino acids. Germline V gives CDR1 SGHAT, CDR2 FQDESV (reference sequence). V was pared by 5 bases and J by 3 bases, with 10 bases of the junction left unmatched. The CDR3 DNA reads TGTGCCAGCAGCCCTGGTGGGGGACTATACTACAATGAGCAGTTCTTC. It is translated as CASSPGGGLYYNEQFF.

The chain is built from TRBV6-4 and TRBJ1-4; 7 nucleotides match TRBD1. The CDR3 is made up of 17 amino acids. CDR1 is MRHNA, CDR2 SNTAGT, per germline. V was pared by 11 bases and J by 14 bases, with 29 bases of the junction left unmatched. CDR3 sequence reads: CAAAHRGTGTTVRRLFF. CDR3 nucleotide sequence: TGTGCCGCAGCTCACAGGGGAACCGGGACCACGGTAAGAAGGCTGTTTTTT.

V is TRBV9 and J is TRBJ1-5; tentatively, D is TRBD1 (5 bases). V lost 0 bases and J 7 bases, leaving 14 bases between the germline ends. Germline CDR1 is SGDLS and CDR2 is YYNGEE. The CDR3 loop spans 15 amino acids. Here the CDR3 reads CASSVGDSGRQPQHF. CDR3 nucleotides: TGTGCCAGCAGCGTAGGGGACTCCGGGCGGCAGCCCCAGCATTTT.

The DNA for the CDR3 is TGTGCCAGCAGTGAAATTGCGATAACTAGCACAGATACGCAGTATTTT. Its protein is CASSEIAITSTDTQYF. This chain uses TRBV6-1 with TRBJ2-3, with unresolved D. Trimming removed 2 bases from V and 0 bases from J, with 12 bases in between. The germline CDR1 and CDR2 sequences are MNHNS and SASEGT. The CDR3 is 16 residues long.

The chain employs TRBV6-2 or TRBV6-3 and TRBJ2-3; the match to TRBD2 covers 15 bases. From germline, CDR1 is MNHEY and CDR2 SVGEGT. CDR3 length: 19 residues. V lost 6 bases and J lost 0; bases outside the gene matches: 10. The CDR3 reads CASSLSGTSGRLSTDTQYF. CDR3 bases: TGTGCCAGCAGCTTATCCGGGACTAGCGGGAGGTTGAGCACAGATACGCAGTATTTT.